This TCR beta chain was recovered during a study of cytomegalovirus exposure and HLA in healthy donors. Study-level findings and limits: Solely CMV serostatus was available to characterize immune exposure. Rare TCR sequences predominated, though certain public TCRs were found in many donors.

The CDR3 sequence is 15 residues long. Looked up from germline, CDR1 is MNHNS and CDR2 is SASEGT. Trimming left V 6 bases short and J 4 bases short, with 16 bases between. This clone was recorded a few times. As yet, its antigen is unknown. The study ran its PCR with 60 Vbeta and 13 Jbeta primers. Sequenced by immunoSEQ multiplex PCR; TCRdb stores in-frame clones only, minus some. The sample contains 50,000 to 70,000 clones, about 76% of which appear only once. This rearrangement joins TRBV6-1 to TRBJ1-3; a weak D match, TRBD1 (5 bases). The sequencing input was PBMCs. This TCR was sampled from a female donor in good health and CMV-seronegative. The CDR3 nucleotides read TGTGCCAGCAGCCCGGCCCGGGCAGGGGGAAACACCATATATTTT. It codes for CASSPARAGGNTIYF.